Below are 25 T cell receptor beta chains sequenced from a single sample in a study of human CD8 memory T cell subsets. TCR beta was sequenced from UMI-tagged 5' RACE libraries. One entry per CDR3 protein, without DNA, is what TCRdb gives after re-calling the 5' RACE reads. The sample includes about 17,000 distinct CDR3 sequences. Specimen: CD8+ stem-like memory T cells (TSCM and TCM) sorted from PBMCs. The subset: stem-like memory CD8 T cells (TSTEM), CCR7+ PD-1- TIGIT-. These receptors were taken from a human donor in good health.

CDR3 region: CASSSETGYSPEGNTEAFF. This chain uses TRBV7-8 with TRBJ1-1; the TCRdb call, TRBD1, lacks DNA for checking. Germline values: CDR1 SGHVS, CDR2 FQNEAQ. This CDR3 comprises 19 residues.

This chain uses TRBV7-9 with TRBJ2-7; no DNA is available, so the TRBD2 call from TCRdb remains unchecked. This CDR3 has 16 residues. The germline CDR1 and CDR2 sequences are SEHNR and FQNEAQ (reference sequence). The CDR3 loop is CASSSPEREGTYEQYF.

J is TRBJ1-1 and V is TRBV30. Per germline, CDR1 GTSNPN and CDR2 SVGIG (reference sequence). The CDR3 runs 13 residues. This CDR3 is CAWTLAQETEAFF. Looking up the rest from reference TRBV30 and TRBJ1-1 gives the full variable domain: SQTIHQWPATLVQPVGSPLSLECTVEGTSNPNLYWYRQAAGRGLQLLFYSVGIGQISSEVPQNLSASRPQDRQFILSSKKLLLSDSGFYLCAWTLAQETEAFFGQGTRLTVV.

The gene calls are TRBV4-1 and TRBJ2-1; the D gene TCRdb calls, TRBD2, cannot be checked with no DNA. From germline, CDR1 is MGHRA and CDR2 YSYEKL. This CDR3 is built from 16 residues. The CDR3 here is CASSQGEGGSYNEQFF.

This chain links TRBV7-2 with TRBJ2-7; TCRdb's D gene call, TRBD1, goes unchecked for lack of DNA. Germline CDR1 reads SGHTA; CDR2 reads FQGNSA. CDR3 length equals 14 residues. This CDR3 is CASSTQGSSYEQYF.

CDR3 amino acids: CASSVTSGARETQYF. The chain is built from TRBV19 and TRBJ2-5; without DNA, the TCRdb call of TRBD1 cannot be checked. The CDR3 covers 15 residues. CDR1 is LNHDA, CDR2 SQIVND, per germline (reference sequence).

The genes are TRBV11-2 and TRBJ2-1; with no DNA, the TCRdb D assignment of TRBD2 cannot be verified. CDR1 is SGHAT, CDR2 FQNNGV, per germline. This CDR3 has 15 amino acids. This CDR3 is CASSLDASGGDEQFF.

Measured by frequency, this clonotype is medium-sized. The chain recombines TRBV29-1 with TRBJ1-5. This CDR3 has 13 residues. Germline V gene data show CDR1 as SQVTM and CDR2 as ANQGSEA. The CDR3 reads CSVRGDSNQPQHF.

The chain recombines TRBV11-2 with TRBJ1-6; TCRdb's assignment of TRBD1 cannot be checked, as there is no DNA. Germline V CDR1 and CDR2: SGHAT, FQNNGV. The CDR3 is 14 residues long. CDR3 amino acids: CASSLGQGGSPLHF.

The V gene is TRBV27, the J gene TRBJ1-2. The CDR3 has 14 residues. Germline V gene data show CDR1 as MNHEY and CDR2 as SMNVEV (reference sequence). CDR3 in amino acids: CASSLAGDFYGYTF.

The chain links TRBV7-9 to TRBJ1-2; the D call of TRBD1 rests on TCRdb alone, since no DNA is present to check it. The CDR3 has 15 residues. In germline, CDR1 is SEHNR, CDR2 FQNEAQ (reference sequence). The CDR3: CASSDSRQGNYGYTF.

The chain is built from TRBV27 and TRBJ1-2; no DNA is available, so the TRBD1 call from TCRdb remains unchecked. The CDR3 has 17 amino acids. Germline CDR1 is MNHEY and CDR2 is SMNVEV (reference sequence). The CDR3 reads CASTGQLTGGAGYGYTF.

By frequency, this clonotype registers medium-sized. The chain links TRBV7-9 to TRBJ1-1. Germline loops: CDR1 SEHNR, CDR2 FQNEAQ (reference sequence). The CDR3 contains 13 residues. CDR3 region: CASSRGPNTEAFF.

The chain is built from TRBV11-2 and TRBJ2-7; TCRdb selects TRBD1, and the lack of DNA leaves this call unchecked. The CDR3 totals 14 residues. CDR1 is SGHAT and CDR2 is FQNNGV in the germline V gene. CDR3 protein: CASSLGAGEYEQYF.

The J gene is TRBJ2-2, the V gene TRBV2. Germline CDR1 SNHLY, CDR2 FYNNEI. This CDR3 region has 11 residues. CDR3 protein: CASRPAGELFF.

The CDR3 reads CASSWGLGSYEQYF. The V gene is TRBV5-5, the J gene TRBJ2-7. The CDR3 spans 14 residues. Germline-derived CDR1 and CDR2 are SGHKS and YYEKEE (reference sequence).

The gene calls are TRBV7-8 and TRBJ1-5. The CDR3 covers 13 residues. Per the germline V gene, CDR1 is SGHVS and CDR2 is FQNEAQ. The CDR3 reads CASSFESKQPQHF.

The chain joins TRBV6-5 to TRBJ1-5. Germline assignment: CDR1 MNHEY and CDR2 SVGAGI. The CDR3 sequence is 13 residues long. CDR3 loop: CAIVFGGNQPQHF.

The chain combines TRBV6-2 or TRBV6-3 with TRBJ2-5; TCRdb's D call of TRBD2 is untestable without DNA. The length of the CDR3 is 14 residues. Looked up from germline, CDR1 is MNHEY and CDR2 is SVGEGT. CDR3 sequence: CASSPSGRQETQYF.

This clonotype is called medium-sized based on its frequency. J is TRBJ2-1 and V is TRBV7-8; TCRdb outputs TRBD2, but without DNA this stays unchecked. The CDR3 runs 16 residues. CDR1 SGHVS and CDR2 FQNEAQ come from the germline V gene. This chain's CDR3 is CASSLGTSGGDNEQFF. Based on the CDR3 plus reference TRBV7-8 and TRBJ2-1, the full variable domain is GAGVSQSPRYKVAKRGQDVALRCDPISGHVSLFWYQQALGQGPEFLTYFQNEAQLDKSGLPSDRFFAERPEGSVSTLKIQRTQQEDSAVYLCASSLGTSGGDNEQFFGPGTRLTVL.

The chain joins TRBV5-1 to TRBJ2-7; no DNA is available, so the TRBD2 call from TCRdb remains unchecked. CDR1 and CDR2 (germline): SGHRS, YFSETQ. The CDR3 is made up of 15 amino acids. CDR3 in amino acids: CASSWRAGEAYEQYF. Full variable domain (remainder filled in from reference TRBV5-1 and TRBJ2-7): KAGVTQTPRYLIKTRGQQVTLSCSPISGHRSVSWYQQTPGQGLQFLFEYFSETQRNKGNFPGRFSGRQFSNSRSEMNVSTLELGDSALYLCASSWRAGEAYEQYFGPGTRLTVT.

The gene calls are TRBV29-1 and TRBJ2-7; as DNA is missing, the TRBD1 call by TCRdb cannot be tested. The CDR3 consists of 16 residues. CDR1 SQVTM and CDR2 ANQGSEA come from the germline V gene. CDR3 sequence: CSVEETRTGQIYEQYF.

The chain uses TRBV20-1 and TRBJ1-2; the D call from TCRdb, TRBD1, cannot be confirmed without DNA. This CDR3 region has 14 residues. Germline CDR1 DFQATT, CDR2 SNEGSKA (reference sequence). CDR3 protein: CSASIDRIIGGYTF.

The chain uses TRBV15 and TRBJ2-1; TCRdb's D call of TRBD2 is untestable without DNA. The CDR3 extends over 20 amino acids. From germline, CDR1 is LNHNV and CDR2 YYDKDF (reference sequence). The CDR3 loop reads CATSRGVETSGRTTYNEQFF.

The chain links TRBV15 to TRBJ1-4; the TRBD1 assignment by TCRdb is unverifiable without DNA. Germline V gene data show CDR1 as LNHNV and CDR2 as YYDKDF (reference sequence). The CDR3 consists of 14 residues. Here the CDR3 reads CATSRDRGGEKLFF.